These 29 T cell receptor beta chains originate from one sample sequenced in a study of T cells in Graves' hyperthyroidism and ophthalmopathy. TCR beta CDR3 sequences were amplified from RNA transcripts. TCR CDR3 underwent first-round RT-PCR with the HTBI primer set. TCRdb used MiXCR to reprocess the multiplex PCR reads, holding one entry per CDR3 protein. The sample carries about 500,000 distinct CDR3 sequences, approximately 15% recorded once. Sequencing was performed on blood. The receptor set was obtained from a woman between 18 and 30 years old with Graves' hyperthyroidism.

This clonotype was detected only a few times. The rearrangement links TRBV7-2 to TRBJ2-5, with TRBD2 matching 9 bases. J gave up 4 bases and V 4 bases, and 13 bases lay outside the gene matches. CDR1 and CDR2 (germline): SGHTA, FQGNSA. The CDR3 runs to 17 residues. This chain's CDR3 is CASSSERGAKMGETQYF. CDR3 nucleotide sequence: TGTGCCAGCAGCTCGGAGCGGGGGGCCAAGATGGGAGAGACCCAGTACTTC.

The chain couples TRBV6-9 to TRBJ1-5, with unresolved D. Germline CDR1 MNHGY, CDR2 SVAAGI. The CDR3 is 17 residues long. The V end lost 2 bases, the J end lost 4 bases, and 18 bases lay between the germline ends. This CDR3 is CASSYGVGGPENQPQHF. CDR3 in DNA: TGTGCCAGCAGTTATGGGGTAGGCGGCCCTGAAAATCAGCCCCAGCATTTT.

Concerning this clonotype itself: A read error may be the cause here, since a much bigger clone is one base away. CDR3 coding DNA: TGTGCCAGCAGCTTAGGGGACGACAGATACAATGAGCCGTTCTTC. It encodes CASSLGDDRYNEPFF. The chain joins TRBV7-9 to TRBJ2-1, with D perhaps matching TRBD1 or TRBD2 (5 bases each). The length of the CDR3 is 15 residues. Per the germline V gene, CDR1 is SEHNR and CDR2 is FQNEAQ (reference sequence).

This clonotype was recorded a few times. The rearrangement joins TRBV9 to TRBJ1-6; TRBD1 agrees at 9 bases. The CDR3 covers 12 residues. V was clipped by 4 bases and J by 13 bases; unmatched bases: 3. Germline CDR1 and CDR2: SGDLS and YYNGEE. CDR3 in amino acids: CASSIGTGPLHF. CDR3 sequence (DNA): TGTGCCAGCAGCATAGGGACAGGGCCCCTCCACTTT.

This clonotype has at least ten counts. V gene TRBV6-1 combines with J gene TRBJ1-1; D possibly corresponds to TRBD1 (6 bases). The V and J ends lost 7 bases and 1 base respectively, with 19 bases between them. The germline CDR1 and CDR2 sequences are MNHNS and SASEGT. This CDR3 contains 16 residues. CDR3 sequence (DNA): TGTGCCAGCAATTCGGGGGCTCTCGGAGAGAACACTGAAGCTTTCTTT. It is translated as CASNSGALGENTEAFF.

The chain combines TRBV15 with TRBJ1-2, with D possibly TRBD1 on 5 matching bases. V shed 9 bases and J shed 7 bases, with 15 bases lying between them. In germline, CDR1 is LNHNV, CDR2 YYDKDF (reference sequence). The CDR3 runs 12 residues. Here the CDR3 DNA reads TGTGCCACTTGGGACCCCATGGGTGGCTACACCTTC. This gives the protein CATWDPMGGYTF.

This clonotype was observed at least ten times. This chain's CDR3 is CASRSGLAVSYEQYF. Here the CDR3 DNA reads TGTGCCAGCAGATCCGGACTAGCGGTCTCCTACGAGCAGTACTTC. This rearrangement joins TRBV6-1 to TRBJ2-7; 10 bases match TRBD2. J gave up 0 bases and V 6 bases, and 5 bases lay outside the gene matches. CDR1 and CDR2 (germline): MNHNS, SASEGT. This CDR3 region has 15 residues.

The chain recombines TRBV20-1 with TRBJ1-1; TRBD1 matches 9 bases. V was pared by 5 bases and J by 4 bases, with 5 bases of the junction left unmatched. The CDR3 extends over 13 amino acids. Germline CDR1 is DFQATT and CDR2 is SNEGSKA (reference sequence). CDR3 coding DNA: TGCAGTGCTCCGGGACAGGGAGTCACTGAAGCTTTCTTT. It yields the protein CSAPGQGVTEAFF.

CDR3 bases: TGTGCCAGCAGTTCGGACGCTAATGAAAAACTGTTTTTT. Translating it yields CASSSDANEKLFF. The V call is TRBV2, the J call TRBJ1-4; D is unclear. The V and J ends lost 5 bases and 3 bases respectively, with 7 bases between them. This CDR3 is built from 13 residues. Germline assignment: CDR1 SNHLY and CDR2 FYNNEI.

This clonotype has at least ten counts. The rearrangement links TRBV30 to TRBJ1-4, with a possible D match to TRBD1 (5 bases). CDR3 length: 16 residues. Looked up from germline, CDR1 is GTSNPN and CDR2 is SVGIG (reference sequence). V lost 2 bases, J lost 4 bases, and 17 bases lay in between. The CDR3 reads CAWSLDRDGNNEKLFF. CDR3 nucleotide sequence: TGTGCCTGGAGTTTAGACCGGGACGGAAATAATGAAAAACTGTTTTTT.

This clonotype has more than one count but fewer than ten. The gene calls are TRBV20-1 and TRBJ1-6; D gene unclear. In germline, CDR1 is DFQATT, CDR2 SNEGSKA (reference sequence). The CDR3 loop spans 14 amino acids. The V end lost 0 bases, the J end lost 6 bases, and 9 bases lay between the germline ends. CDR3 DNA sequence: TGCAGTGCTAGAGATACACAGAGTAATTCACCCCTCCACTTT. Translating gives CSARDTQSNSPLHF.

This clonotype was counted only a few times. V is TRBV18 and J is TRBJ2-2; D is unclear. Trimming stripped 2 bases from V and 6 bases from J, with 13 bases between. Germline V gene lookup returns CDR1 KGHSH and CDR2 LQKENI. The CDR3 extends over 15 amino acids. The CDR3 DNA sequence: TGTGCCAGCTCACCAAGATCGCTAGTGGCCGGGGAGCTGTTTTTT. This encodes CASSPRSLVAGELFF.

This clonotype was seen repeatedly, ten times or more. The V and J genes are TRBV6-2 or TRBV6-3 and TRBJ2-1, with 9 positions matching TRBD2. There are 14 residues in the CDR3. Germline loops: CDR1 MNHEY, CDR2 SVGEGT. V gave up 6 bases and J gave up 2 bases; unmatched junction bases: 2. The CDR3 loop is CASRPSGTYNEQFF. CDR3 nucleotides: TGTGCCAGCAGGCCTAGCGGGACCTACAATGAGCAGTTCTTC.

This chain links TRBV6-2 or TRBV6-3 with TRBJ2-2; possibly TRBD1 or TRBD2 for D (5 bases each). The CDR3 consists of 16 residues. The germline gives CDR1 MNHEY, CDR2 SVGEGT. Trimming pared 6 bases from V and 4 bases from J, leaving 18 bases between. Written as DNA, the CDR3 is TGTGCCAGCAGCCTCGGGGCCTTTTCGGGCACCGGGGAGCTGTTTTTT. It specifies CASSLGAFSGTGELFF.

The sample holds many counts of this clonotype. The chain links TRBV28 to TRBJ1-2; D is possibly TRBD1 (5 bases). Trimming took off 3 bases at V and 4 bases at J, with 12 bases between the two ends. This CDR3 comprises 14 residues. CDR1 and CDR2 from the germline V gene are MDHEN and SYDVKM. The CDR3 reads CASSFKGDGYGYTF. CDR3 DNA: TGTGCCAGCAGTTTTAAAGGGGACGGCTATGGCTACACCTTC.

This clonotype was detected ten times or more. The CDR3 here is CASSLPWTEGGQYF. DNA for the CDR3: TGTGCCAGCAGTTTACCTTGGACAGAGGGAGGCCAGTACTTC. The genes are TRBV28 and TRBJ2-5; TRBD1 or TRBD2 may be the D gene (6 bases each). The CDR3 runs to 14 residues. Germline-derived CDR1 and CDR2 are MDHEN and SYDVKM. V dropped 2 bases and J dropped 10 bases, with 17 bases sitting between them.

At least ten counts were recorded for this clonotype. The chain couples TRBV30 to TRBJ1-2; tentatively, D is TRBD1 (6 bases). Trimming took off 4 bases at V and 4 bases at J, with 10 bases between the two ends. This CDR3 spans 12 amino acids. Per germline, CDR1 GTSNPN and CDR2 SVGIG (reference sequence). CDR3 DNA sequence: TGTGCCTGGAAGGGGGGCGGCTATGGCTACACCTTC. Translated, it gives CAWKGGGYGYTF.

This rearrangement joins TRBV6-9 to TRBJ2-7; 9 bases match TRBD1. The CDR3 runs 17 residues. Germline CDR1 and CDR2: MNHGY and SVAAGI. The V segment lost 4 bases and the J segment 2 bases; nucleotides outside the gene matches: 12. CDR3 nucleotides: TGTGCCAGCAGTTCAAACCCCGGGACAGGGTATACCTACGAGCAGTACTTC. It yields the protein CASSSNPGTGYTYEQYF.

This clonotype appeared many times. The chain uses TRBV13 and TRBJ1-1, with D perhaps matching TRBD1 (6 bases). Per germline, CDR1 PRHDT and CDR2 FYEKMQ (reference sequence). The CDR3 has 12 amino acids. Trimming cost V 8 bases and J 5 bases, with 12 bases left between them. The DNA for the CDR3 is TGTGCCAGCCTACTCCAGGGGACTGAAGCTTTCTTT. This sequence encodes CASLLQGTEAFF.

This clonotype was found many times. The chain uses TRBV19 and TRBJ1-5; D is unclear. The length of the CDR3 is 14 residues. Germline CDR1 and CDR2: LNHDA and SQIVND (reference sequence). V lost 5 bases and J lost 3, with 11 bases in between. The CDR3 loop is CASSGQDLNQPQHF. The CDR3 DNA sequence: TGTGCCAGTAGTGGCCAGGACCTCAATCAGCCCCAGCATTTT. The variable domain in full, with the rest retrieved from reference TRBV19 and TRBJ1-5, is DGGITQSPKYLFRKEGQNVTLSCEQNLNHDAMYWYRQDPGQGLRLIYYSQIVNDFQKGDIAEGYSVSREKKESFPLTVTSAQKNPTAFYLCASSGQDLNQPQHFGDGTRLSIL.

This clonotype showed up just a few times. The V and J genes are TRBV2 and TRBJ2-2; no clear D gene. The CDR3 has 13 amino acids. The V end lost 8 bases, the J end lost 6 bases, and 13 bases lay between the germline ends. The germline V gene has CDR1 SNHLY and CDR2 FYNNEI. DNA for the CDR3: TGTGCCAGCGAAGTGATTTGGTCCGGGGAGCTGTTTTTT. Its protein is CASEVIWSGELFF. Together with reference TRBV2 and TRBJ2-2, the CDR3 gives the full variable domain: EPEVTQTPSHQVTQMGQEVILRCVPISNHLYFYWYRQILGQKVEFLVSFYNNEISEKSEIFDDQFSVERPDGSNFTLKIRSTKLEDSAMYFCASEVIWSGELFFGEGSRLTVL.

This clonotype was found many times. This chain connects TRBV20-1 to TRBJ2-5, with no clear D. The V end was cut by 6 bases, the J end by 3 bases, with 17 bases between. Germline assignment: CDR1 DFQATT and CDR2 SNEGSKA (reference sequence). This CDR3 is 14 amino acids long. This CDR3 is CSARVPRPEETQYF. The DNA of the CDR3 is TGCAGTGCCCGCGTCCCCCGACCAGAAGAGACCCAGTACTTC.

The chain recombines TRBV18 with TRBJ2-2; D remains ambiguous. The CDR3 spans 17 residues. CDR1 and CDR2 from the germline V gene are KGHSH and LQKENI. Trimming shortened V by 0 bases and J by 2 bases, and 13 bases separated the two germline ends. This chain's CDR3 is CASSPPKTGSNTGELFF. In DNA form, the CDR3 reads TGTGCCAGCTCACCACCGAAAACCGGCTCCAACACCGGGGAGCTGTTTTTT.

In this sample, this clonotype turned up many times. The V gene is TRBV6-1, the J gene TRBJ1-6; the D is unclear. Germline CDR1 is MNHNS and CDR2 is SASEGT. The length of the CDR3 is 14 residues. Deletions cut 4 bases from V and 7 bases from J, with 11 bases between. The CDR3 nucleotides read TGTGCCAGCAGTGTCCGGGATTCAAATTCACCCCTCCACTTT. Translation gives CASSVRDSNSPLHF.

This clonotype has just one count. This chain links TRBV2 with TRBJ2-3, with 11 positions matching TRBD2. The ends lost 4 bases at V and 4 bases at J; junction bases unmatched: 4. The length of the CDR3 is 15 residues. Per the germline V gene, CDR1 is SNHLY and CDR2 is FYNNEI. As DNA, the CDR3 is TGTGCCAGCAGTGCGCTAGCGGGGGGCTCAGATACGCAGTATTTT. Its translation: CASSALAGGSDTQYF.

This clonotype was counted ten times or more. The chain is built from TRBV20-1 and TRBJ2-7; TRBD2 matches at 11 bases. The CDR3 totals 16 residues. V gave up 5 bases and J gave up 0 bases; unmatched junction bases: 9. Looked up from germline, CDR1 is DFQATT and CDR2 is SNEGSKA (reference sequence). CDR3 residues: CSARILAGGHSYEQYF. CDR3 coding DNA: TGCAGTGCTCGGATTTTAGCGGGGGGGCACTCCTACGAGCAGTACTTC.

V and J are TRBV5-1 and TRBJ2-2; the match to TRBD1 covers 9 bases. Trimming at V came to 2 bases and at J to 3 bases, leaving 5 bases not matched to a gene. This CDR3 is 16 amino acids long. The germline V gene encodes CDR1 SGHRS and CDR2 YFSETQ. DNA for the CDR3: TGCGCCAGCAGCTTAACCGGGACAGGGCACACCGGGGAGCTGTTTTTT. Amino acid sequence: CASSLTGTGHTGELFF. The variable domain in full, with the rest retrieved from reference TRBV5-1 and TRBJ2-2, is KAGVTQTPRYLIKTRGQQVTLSCSPISGHRSVSWYQQTPGQGLQFLFEYFSETQRNKGNFPGRFSGRQFSNSRSEMNVSTLELGDSALYLCASSLTGTGHTGELFFGEGSRLTVL.

The chain links TRBV27 to TRBJ2-2; D perhaps matches TRBD2 (5 bases). Germline CDR1 is MNHEY and CDR2 is SMNVEV (reference sequence). The CDR3 runs 15 residues. V lost 6 bases and J 2 bases, leaving 13 bases between the germline ends. The chain's CDR3 is CASRKGLTNTGELFF. The DNA for the CDR3 is TGTGCCAGCAGGAAAGGACTGACTAACACCGGGGAGCTGTTTTTT.

This clonotype appeared many times. V gene TRBV12-3 or TRBV12-4 combines with J gene TRBJ2-4; 7 positions agree with TRBD1. The junction had 7 bases not matched to a gene; V was cut back by 5 bases and J by 6 bases. CDR3 length equals 14 residues. The CDR3 sequence: CASSGDRAINIQYF. CDR3 nucleotide sequence: TGTGCCAGCAGTGGAGACAGGGCGATAAACATTCAGTACTTC.